What follows are 21 T cell receptor beta chains derived from one specimen sequenced in a study of T cell responses to AZD1222 COVID-19 vaccine (dated by TCRdb to the early 2020s). The library was built by means of the immunoSEQ multiplex PCR assay. The immuneACCESS repertoire file appears here via TCRdb, limited to in-frame rearrangements. These files lack a portion of the clones; in checked studies, under half of the deficit traces to unresolved V genes, and the cause of the others is not known. This sample holds under 200,000 clones; about 92% were observed only once. Together, the top ten hold approximately 1.5% of the sample. The sample's time point label is to be understood as: baseline before first vaccination. The sequencing here drew on peripheral blood, taken on day 0 of AZD1222 vaccination. All receptors come from an adult in good health.

The CDR3 DNA follows: TGTGCCAGCAGCTTTGGACAGAACCAAGAGACCCAGTACTTC. Its translation is CASSFGQNQETQYF. This chain connects TRBV5-4 to TRBJ2-5; D might be TRBD1 (6 bases). The V gene lost 2 bases and the J gene lost 0 bases, with 8 bases spanning the gap. Germline CDR1 is SGHNT and CDR2 is YYREEE (reference sequence). The CDR3 has 14 residues.

The table lists this clone with a count of one. The chain employs TRBV6-5 and TRBJ2-2; unclear D gene. The V end was cut by 9 bases, the J end by 0 bases, with 14 bases between. Germline CDR1 MNHEY, CDR2 SVGAGI. This CDR3 is built from 15 residues. CDR3 coding DNA: TGTGCCAGTAACCCCGGGCCAACGAACACCGGGGAGCTGTTTTTT. It specifies CASNPGPTNTGELFF.

This sequence joins TRBV7-8 and TRBJ1-5; D ambiguous. The CDR3 runs to 13 residues. The V and J ends lost 5 bases and 5 bases respectively, with 10 bases between them. CDR1 is SGHVS, CDR2 FQNEAQ, per germline. The DNA of the CDR3 is TGTGCCAGCAGCCCGCCGGGGTATCAGCCCCAGCATTTT. It translates to CASSPPGYQPQHF.

The chain joins TRBV7-2 to TRBJ2-1; D is unclear. The CDR3 extends over 13 amino acids. The germline V gene encodes CDR1 SGHTA and CDR2 FQGNSA. V was shortened by 3 bases and J by 4 bases, with 7 bases between the two germline ends. The CDR3 region is CASSFDYYNEQFF. The CDR3 DNA sequence: TGTGCCAGCAGCTTTGATTATTACAATGAGCAGTTCTTC.

The chain employs TRBV7-2 and TRBJ2-1; TRBD2 matches at 12 bases. Germline V CDR1 and CDR2: SGHTA, FQGNSA. V dropped 5 bases and J dropped 2; count of bases not matched to a gene: 7. The CDR3 is made up of 17 amino acids. The CDR3 DNA sequence: TGTGCCAGCAGCGCAAGCCTAGCGGGGGGGCCCTACAATGAGCAGTTCTTC. Translation: CASSASLAGGPYNEQFF. Full variable domain (outside the CDR3, taken from reference TRBV7-2 and TRBJ2-1): GAGVSQSPSNKVTEKGKDVELRCDPISGHTALYWYRQSLGQGLEFLIYFQGNSAPDKSGLPSDRFSAERTGGSVSTLTIQRTQQEDSAVYLCASSASLAGGPYNEQFFGPGTRLTVL.

The chain uses TRBV18 and TRBJ2-2, with TRBD1 as a possible D gene (6 bases). CDR3 length: 18 residues. Germline loops: CDR1 KGHSH, CDR2 LQKENI. Trimming left V 0 bases short and J 2 bases short, with 16 bases between. The CDR3 spells CASSPPVGAGGNTGELFF. DNA for the CDR3: TGTGCCAGCTCACCACCCGTGGGGGCCGGAGGAAACACCGGGGAGCTGTTTTTT.

The rearrangement links TRBV18 to TRBJ2-7, with D perhaps matching TRBD1 (6 bases). V was pared by 2 bases and J by 5 bases, with 13 bases between. This CDR3 is built from 14 residues. Germline V lookup: CDR1 KGHSH, CDR2 LQKENI. CDR3 region: CASSPTHDRHEQYF. DNA for the CDR3: TGTGCCAGCTCACCAACTCACGACAGGCACGAGCAGTACTTC.

The chain has TRBV4-3 and TRBJ1-3; unclear D gene. V shed 0 bases and J shed 3 bases, with 9 bases lying between them. CDR1 is LGHNA and CDR2 is YSLEER in the germline V gene. The CDR3 is made up of 15 amino acids. This chain's CDR3 is CASSQDGVDGNTIYF. The DNA for the CDR3 is TGCGCCAGCAGCCAAGATGGGGTTGATGGAAACACCATATATTTT.

The V call is TRBV5-1, the J call TRBJ2-7; either TRBD1 or TRBD2 may supply D (5 bases each). Trimming took 4 bases from V and 4 from J, leaving 9 bases between them. The CDR3 sequence is 12 residues long. The germline V gene has CDR1 SGHRS and CDR2 YFSETQ. The chain's CDR3 is CASSAGTYEQYF. For the CDR3, the DNA is TGCGCCAGCAGCGCTGGGACGTACGAGCAGTACTTC.

CDR3 loop: CASSLYPGEKLFF. For the CDR3, the DNA is TGCGCCAGCAGCTTGTACCCCGGCGAAAAACTGTTTTTT. V gene TRBV5-1 combines with J gene TRBJ1-4; D unclear. Germline V lookup: CDR1 SGHRS, CDR2 YFSETQ. Trimming shortened V by 1 base and J by 8 bases, and 9 bases separated the two germline ends. The CDR3 has 13 amino acids.

The rearrangement joins TRBV6-4 to TRBJ1-2; 7 nucleotides line up with TRBD1. Germline V CDR1 and CDR2: MRHNA, SNTAGT. The trim removed 0 bases at V and 6 bases at J, leaving 7 bases unmatched. The CDR3 runs 15 residues. The CDR3 region is CASSDSSTGRNGYTF. The DNA for the CDR3 is TGTGCCAGCAGTGACTCGTCGACAGGGAGGAATGGCTACACCTTC.

V and J are TRBV4-1 and TRBJ1-4; D might be TRBD1 (6 bases). CDR3 length: 20 amino acids. The ends were cut back, 1 base at V and 0 bases at J, with 21 bases in the middle. CDR1 MGHRA and CDR2 YSYEKL come from the germline V gene. The CDR3 DNA is TGCGCCAGCAGCCAAGGAAGATCTCGGACAGAACTCGCAACTAATGAAAAACTGTTTTTT. This gives the protein CASSQGRSRTELATNEKLFF.

The V gene is TRBV6-5, the J gene TRBJ1-4; 7 bases are a match to TRBD1. The trim removed 6 bases at V and 3 bases at J, leaving 4 bases unmatched. There are 14 residues in the CDR3. The germline CDR1 and CDR2 sequences are MNHEY and SVGAGI. CDR3 coding DNA: TGTGCCAGCAGCTCAGGGGGTGCTAATGAAAAACTGTTTTTT. Translated: CASSSGGANEKLFF.

The rearrangement links TRBV7-2 to TRBJ1-2, with 7 nucleotides matching TRBD1. Germline V CDR1 and CDR2: SGHTA, FQGNSA. The length of the CDR3 is 13 residues. V lost 5 bases and J lost 7; bases outside the gene matches: 7. In nucleotides, the CDR3 is TGTGCCAGCAGCCAAGACAGGGAGGGTGGCTACACCTTC. Translated: CASSQDREGGYTF.

This clone was recorded once. The chain has TRBV3-1 (or the pseudogene TRBV3-2) and TRBJ1-2, with a tentative D call TRBD1 (5 bases). The CDR3 loop spans 17 amino acids. V was pared by 2 bases and J by 0 bases, with 16 bases between. Germline values: CDR1 LGHDT, CDR2 YNNKEL (reference sequence). The CDR3: CASSQTPVRGSNYGYTF. The CDR3 region has the DNA TGTGCCAGCAGCCAAACCCCGGTTCGGGGGTCTAACTATGGCTACACCTTC.

The chain couples TRBV3-1 (or the pseudogene TRBV3-2) to TRBJ1-3; D is unclear. The germline V gene encodes CDR1 LGHDT and CDR2 YNNKEL (reference sequence). V was clipped by 0 bases and J by 0 bases, with 9 bases between them. This CDR3 spans 16 amino acids. CDR3 protein: CASSQELFLSGNTIYF. CDR3 coding DNA: TGTGCCAGCAGCCAAGAACTCTTTCTCTCTGGAAACACCATATATTTT.

The V gene is TRBV29-1, the J gene TRBJ1-1; no clear D gene. V dropped 6 bases and J dropped 9 bases, with 17 bases sitting between them. The CDR3 covers 12 residues. CDR1 and CDR2 (germline): SQVTM, ANQGSEA. The CDR3 region has the DNA TGCAGCGTCCACGGACCGACCCCGAAAGCTTTCTTT. It encodes CSVHGPTPKAFF.

The rearrangement links TRBV3-1 (or the pseudogene TRBV3-2) to TRBJ1-2; D is uncertain. The CDR3 runs 14 residues. Trimming left V 5 bases short and J 3 bases short, with 13 bases between. From germline, CDR1 is LGHDT and CDR2 YNNKEL (reference sequence). Here the CDR3 DNA reads TGTGCCAGCAGCTTTGGCGGCGGGCACTATGGCTACACCTTC. Its protein is CASSFGGGHYGYTF.

V is TRBV11-3 and J is TRBJ2-3; D is unresolved. The CDR3 runs to 14 residues. Germline CDR1 is SGHNT and CDR2 is YENEEA. V shed 2 bases and J shed 2 bases, with 8 bases lying between them. As DNA, the CDR3 is TGTGCCAGCAGCTTATCCTGGGACACAGATACGCAGTATTTT. It codes for CASSLSWDTDTQYF.

The chain is built from TRBV27 and TRBJ2-1; D gene uncertain. CDR1 is MNHEY, CDR2 SMNVEV, per germline (reference sequence). The CDR3 is 12 amino acids. The V and J ends lost 5 bases and 8 bases respectively, with 10 bases between them. The CDR3 protein is CASSPSSYEQFF. In DNA, the CDR3 is TGTGCCAGCAGTCCCTCCTCCTATGAGCAGTTCTTC.

For the CDR3, the DNA is TGTGCCAGCAGCTCCCCTGCCACAGATACGCAGTATTTT. This sequence encodes CASSSPATDTQYF. The chain couples TRBV7-3 to TRBJ2-3; no clear D. Germline assignment: CDR1 SGHTA and CDR2 FQGTGA. The CDR3 sequence is 13 residues long. V dropped 4 bases and J dropped 2 bases, with 7 bases sitting between them. Full variable domain (outside the CDR3, taken from reference TRBV7-3 and TRBJ2-3): GAGVSQTPSNKVTEKGKYVELRCDPISGHTALYWYRQSLGQGPEFLIYFQGTGAADDSGLPNDRFFAVRPEGSVSTLKIQRTERGDSAVYLCASSSPATDTQYFGPGTRLTVL.